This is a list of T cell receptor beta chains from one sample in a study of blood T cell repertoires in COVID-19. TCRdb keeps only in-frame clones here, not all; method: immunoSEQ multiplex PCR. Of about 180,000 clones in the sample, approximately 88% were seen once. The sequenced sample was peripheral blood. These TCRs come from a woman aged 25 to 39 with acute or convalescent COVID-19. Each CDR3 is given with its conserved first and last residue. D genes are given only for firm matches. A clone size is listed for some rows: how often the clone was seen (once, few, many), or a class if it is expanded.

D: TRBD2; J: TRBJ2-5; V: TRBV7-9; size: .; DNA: TGTGCCAGCAGCTCAGGGGTAGCGGGAGGGTACCAAGAGACCCAGTACTTC; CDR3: CASSSGVAGGYQETQYF
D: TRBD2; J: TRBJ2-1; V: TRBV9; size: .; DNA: TGTGCCAGCAGCGTAGGCGGGAGGGCTGAAAATGAGCAGTTCTTC; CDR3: CASSVGGRAENEQFF
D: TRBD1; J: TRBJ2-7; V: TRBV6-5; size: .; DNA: TGTGCCAGCAGTTACACCCCCGGGACAGGCGTCTACGAGCAGTACTTC; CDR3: CASSYTPGTGVYEQYF
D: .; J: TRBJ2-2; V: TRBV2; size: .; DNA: TGTGCCAGCTTCGAGGGAGAATGGAACACCGGGGAGCTGTTTTTT; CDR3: CASFEGEWNTGELFF
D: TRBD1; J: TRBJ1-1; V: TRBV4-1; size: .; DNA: TGCGCCAGCTTCAGGGGGACTGAAGCTTTCTTT; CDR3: CASFRGTEAFF
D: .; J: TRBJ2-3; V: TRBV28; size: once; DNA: TGTGCCAGCCAATCGACCCAGACTAGCACAGATACGCAGTATTTT; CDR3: CASQSTQTSTDTQYF
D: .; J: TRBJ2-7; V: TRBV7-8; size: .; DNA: TGTGCCAGCAGCTTAGGGCGCAAGGGGCGACGATACGAGCAGTACTTC; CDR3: CASSLGRKGRRYEQYF
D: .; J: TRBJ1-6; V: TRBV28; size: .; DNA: TGTGCCAGCAGTTTGGGCACTTGGGGCAATTCACCCCTCCACTTT; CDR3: CASSLGTWGNSPLHF
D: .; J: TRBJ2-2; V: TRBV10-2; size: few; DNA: TGCGCCAGCAGTGAGTTAGTGAACACCGGGGAGCTGTTTTTT; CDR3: CASSELVNTGELFF
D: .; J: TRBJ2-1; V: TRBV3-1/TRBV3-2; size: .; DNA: TGTGCCAGCAGCCGGGCGGGAAGCTCCTACAATGAGCAGTTCTTC; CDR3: CASSRAGSSYNEQFF
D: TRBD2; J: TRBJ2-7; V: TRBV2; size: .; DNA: TGTGCCAGCACGGGAGGGGGGACCCTCAGCTCCTACGAGCAGTACTTC; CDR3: CASTGGGTLSSYEQYF
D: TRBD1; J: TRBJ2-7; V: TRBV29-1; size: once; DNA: TGCAGCGCCCGACAGGGTATTAACGAGCAGTACTTC; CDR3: CSARQGINEQYF
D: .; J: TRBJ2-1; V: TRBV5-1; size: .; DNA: TGCGCCAGCAGCTCCCAGTTAAATGAGCAGTTCTTC; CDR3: CASSSQLNEQFF
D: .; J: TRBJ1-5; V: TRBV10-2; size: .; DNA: TGCGCCAGCACGGTAGAGAGTGGTCAGCCCCAGCATTTT; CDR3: CASTVESGQPQHF
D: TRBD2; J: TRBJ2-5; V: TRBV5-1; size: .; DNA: TGCGCCAGCAGCTTGATTAGCGGGAGTGAGACCCAGTACTTC; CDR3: CASSLISGSETQYF
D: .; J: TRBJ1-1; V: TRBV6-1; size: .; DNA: TGTGCCAGCAGTTATCAGGAGAACACTGAAGCTTTCTTT; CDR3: CASSYQENTEAFF
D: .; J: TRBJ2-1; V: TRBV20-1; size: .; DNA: TGCAGTGCTAGACCCCAGGGGGAGCAGTTCTTC; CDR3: CSARPQGEQFF
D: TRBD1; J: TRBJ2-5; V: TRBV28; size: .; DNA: TGTGCCAGCAGCCGAGCCCGGGGGACAGGGCAAGAGACCCAGTACTTC; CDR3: CASSRARGTGQETQYF
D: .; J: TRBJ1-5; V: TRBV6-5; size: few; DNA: TGTGCCAGCAGACCTTGGGGGGACCAGCCCCAGCATTTT; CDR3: CASRPWGDQPQHF
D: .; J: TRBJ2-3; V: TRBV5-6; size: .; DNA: TGTGCCAGCAGCCAACAGACAGGTTCTGGGGCAGATACGCAGTATTTT; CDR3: CASSQQTGSGADTQYF
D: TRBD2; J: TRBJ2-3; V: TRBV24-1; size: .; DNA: TGTGCCACCATGTTATCCGCGGGAGGGACAGATACGCAGTATTTT; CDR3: CATMLSAGGTDTQYF
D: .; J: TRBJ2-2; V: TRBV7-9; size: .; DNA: TGTGCCAGCAGCTTAGCGCCGACAGAATCTCAGCTGTTTTTT; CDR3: CASSLAPTESQLFF
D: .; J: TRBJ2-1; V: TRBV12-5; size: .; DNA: TGTGCTAGTGCCCTAGGATACAATGAGCAGTTCTTC; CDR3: CASALGYNEQFF
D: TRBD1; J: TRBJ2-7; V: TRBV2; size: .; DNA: TGTGCCAGCAGTGAAAGTGAGGGACAGACCTTC; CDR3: CASSESEGQTF
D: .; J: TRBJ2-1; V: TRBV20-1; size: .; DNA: TGCAGTGCTAGTCCCCCACGGACTTTTGAGCAGTTCTTC; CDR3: CSASPPRTFEQFF
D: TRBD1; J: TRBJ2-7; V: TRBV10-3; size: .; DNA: TGTGCCATCAGTGAAGGGACAGGGGCTGGCGAGCAGTACTTC; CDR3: CAISEGTGAGEQYF
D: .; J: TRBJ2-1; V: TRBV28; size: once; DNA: TGTGCCAGCAGTTTGGGGTACGGGAGATTGGCTGTGAGCTCCTACAATGAGCAGTTCTTC; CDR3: CASSLGYGRLAVSSYNEQFF
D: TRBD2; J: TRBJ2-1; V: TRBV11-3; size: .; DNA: TGTGCCAGCAGCCCCCCCCTAGCGGGAGTGAGGGACAATGAGCAGTTCTTC; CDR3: CASSPPLAGVRDNEQFF
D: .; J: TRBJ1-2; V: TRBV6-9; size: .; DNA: TGTGCCAGCCGGGGACACCCCGCGGGTGGCTACACCTTC; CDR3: CASRGHPAGGYTF
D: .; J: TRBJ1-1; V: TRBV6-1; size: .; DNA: TGTGCCAGCAGTGACAAAGGGAGTTCCTTACCTGAAGCTTTCTTT; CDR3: CASSDKGSSLPEAFF
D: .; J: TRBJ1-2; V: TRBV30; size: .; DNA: TGTGCCTTAAAGGACCAGGGCTATGGCTACACCTTC; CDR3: CALKDQGYGYTF
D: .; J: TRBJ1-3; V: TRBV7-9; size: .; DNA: TGTGCCAGCAGCTTCCCAGGCATATCAAACACCATATATTTT; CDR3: CASSFPGISNTIYF
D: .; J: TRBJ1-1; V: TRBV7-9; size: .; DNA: TGTGCCAGCAGAGACAGCGTCAACACTGAAGCTTTCTTT; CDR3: CASRDSVNTEAFF
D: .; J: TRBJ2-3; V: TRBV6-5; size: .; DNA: TGTGCCAGCAGTTACTCCCGGGGGGCCGGCACAGATACGCAGTATTTT; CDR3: CASSYSRGAGTDTQYF
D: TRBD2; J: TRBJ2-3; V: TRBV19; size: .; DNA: TGTGCCAGTAGTATAGGGGCCGGGCTAGCGGGAGGACCTAGCACAGATACGCAGTATTTT; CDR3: CASSIGAGLAGGPSTDTQYF
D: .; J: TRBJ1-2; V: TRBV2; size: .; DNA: TGTGCCAGCAGTCTCGTCTATGGTTACACCTTC; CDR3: CASSLVYGYTF
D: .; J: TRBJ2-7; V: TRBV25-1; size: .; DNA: TGTGCCAGCAGTGAGTCGTCTACCGAGCAGTACTTC; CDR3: CASSESSTEQYF
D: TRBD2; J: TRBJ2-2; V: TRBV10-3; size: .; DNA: TGTGCCGCCACTCCGGGACTAGGTGTCACCGGGGAGCTGTTTTTT; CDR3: CAATPGLGVTGELFF
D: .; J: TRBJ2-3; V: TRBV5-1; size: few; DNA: TGCGCCAGCAGCTTGGCCGGGGCAGATACGCAGTATTTT; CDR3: CASSLAGADTQYF
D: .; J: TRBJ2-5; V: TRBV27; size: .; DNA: TGTGCCAGCAGTTTAGGACTCTCCTTTGGAGGGACCCAGTACTTC; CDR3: CASSLGLSFGGTQYF
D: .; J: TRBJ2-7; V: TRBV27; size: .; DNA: TGTGCCGCGCGGGCTCCTACCTACGAGCAGTACTTC; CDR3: CAARAPTYEQYF
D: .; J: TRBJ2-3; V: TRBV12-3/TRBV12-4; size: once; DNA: TGTGCCAGTTCTTTTAGCACAGATACGCAGTATTTT; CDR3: CASSFSTDTQYF
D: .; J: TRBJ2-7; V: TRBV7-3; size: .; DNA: TGTGCCAGCAGCCCCCGCGAGGACGAGCAGTACTTC; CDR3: CASSPREDEQYF
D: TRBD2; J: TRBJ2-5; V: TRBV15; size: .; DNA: TGTGCCACCAGCAGAGTGGTTGGCGGGAGGGACGAAGAGACCCAGTACTTC; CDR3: CATSRVVGGRDEETQYF
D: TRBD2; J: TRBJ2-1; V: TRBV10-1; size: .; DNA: TGCGCCAGCGGGACTAGCTACAATGAGCAGTTCTTC; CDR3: CASGTSYNEQFF
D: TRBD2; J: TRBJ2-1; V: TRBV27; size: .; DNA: TGTGCCAGCAGTTTATCCGGGGGGTGGAATGAGCAGTTCTTC; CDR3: CASSLSGGWNEQFF
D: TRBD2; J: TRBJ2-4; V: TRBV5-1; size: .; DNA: TGCGCCAGCAGCTTGACTAGCGGGAAAAACATTCAGTACTTC; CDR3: CASSLTSGKNIQYF
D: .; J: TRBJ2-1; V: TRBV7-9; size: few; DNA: TGTGCCAGCGAAGGGGCGACCGGGAGTGGTCGGAGGGCTGAGCAGTTCTTC; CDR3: CASEGATGSGRRAEQFF
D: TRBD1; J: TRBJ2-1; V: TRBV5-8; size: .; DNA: TGTGCCAGCAGCCACGGACAGGGGAACATACTGGATGAGCAGTTCTTC; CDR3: CASSHGQGNILDEQFF
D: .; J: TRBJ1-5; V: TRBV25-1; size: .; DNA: TGTGCCAGCAGCATATCCGGGGGGCCCCAGCATTTT; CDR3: CASSISGGPQHF
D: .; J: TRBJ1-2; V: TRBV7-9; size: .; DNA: TGTGTCATAAACCAGGTGCCCTATGGCTACACCTTC; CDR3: CVINQVPYGYTF
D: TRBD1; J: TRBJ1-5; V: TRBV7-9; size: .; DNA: TGTGCCAGCAGCTCGACAGGGAGCAATCAGCCCCAGCATTTT; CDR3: CASSSTGSNQPQHF
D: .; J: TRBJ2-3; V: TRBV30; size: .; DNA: TGTGCCTGGATCTCGATCGCGGGAGATACGCAGTATTTT; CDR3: CAWISIAGDTQYF
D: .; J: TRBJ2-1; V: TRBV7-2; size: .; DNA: TGTGCCAGCAGCGTCTTGTACTACAATGAGCAGTTCTTC; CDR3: CASSVLYYNEQFF